The sequence of this T cell receptor beta chain was determined in a study of blood T cell repertoires in COVID-19. Study at large: The United States, Italy and Spain provided the acute and convalescent COVID-19 samples. The cDNA or gDNA used as material had been derived from T cells, B-cell-depleted T cells, or PBMCs.

From germline, CDR1 is ENHRY and CDR2 SYGVKD. The CDR3 contains 12 residues. Trimming removed 10 bases from V and 2 bases from J, with 9 bases in between. The repertoire was sequenced with immunoSEQ multiplex PCR; TCRdb's copy has only in-frame clones and lacks some. Among 150,000 to 200,000 clones listed, around 75% were seen once. Sequenced sample: peripheral blood. The origin of this receptor is a woman between 40 and 50 years old with COVID-19, enrolled during active disease. The chain carries TRBV10-3 and TRBJ1-3; tentatively, D is TRBD1 (6 bases). The CDR3 DNA reads TGTGCCACCAGGGACACTGGAAACACCATATATTTT. Translated, it gives CATRDTGNTIYF.